The rows below give T cell receptor beta chains drawn from one sample of a study of blood T cell repertoires in COVID-19. Clones were sequenced by immunoSEQ multiplex PCR, and TCRdb holds only the in-frame ones, with some missing. The sample holds about 220,000 clones, around 83% seen once. Sequencing was done on a sample of PBMCs or T cells enriched from blood (not recorded which). The receptors stem from a woman aged 40 to 55 with acute COVID-19. CDR3s include the opening cysteine and the closing phenylalanine or tryptophan. The order of the fields is D gene, V gene, J gene, clone size, CDR3 protein, CDR3 DNA. A D gene is named only where the DNA matches it firmly. Only some rows state a clone size, as once, few, many or a class for expanded clones.

D: TRBD2; V: TRBV6-4; J: TRBJ2-3; size: .; CDR3: CASSEVAGDLTDTQYF; DNA: TGTGCCAGCAGTGAGGTAGCGGGGGACCTCACAGATACGCAGTATTTT
D: .; V: TRBV7-3; J: TRBJ2-2; size: .; CDR3: CASSREQGNTGELFF; DNA: TGTGCCAGCAGCCGGGAACAGGGGAACACCGGGGAGCTGTTTTTT
D: .; V: TRBV28; J: TRBJ1-2; size: many; CDR3: CASSLVEYGYTF; DNA: TGTGCCAGCAGCCTGGTGGAGTATGGCTACACCTTC
D: TRBD1; V: TRBV6-6; J: TRBJ1-3; size: once; CDR3: CASSRIPGQGALDSGNTIYF; DNA: TGTGCCAGCAGTCGAATTCCGGGACAGGGGGCCTTGGACTCTGGAAACACCATATATTTT
D: .; V: TRBV21-1; J: TRBJ2-3; size: .; CDR3: CASSKLGLVHRPCTDTQYF; DNA: TGTGCCAGCAGCAAATTGGGACTAGTCCATCGCCCATGCACAGATACGCAGTATTTT
D: TRBD1; V: TRBV9; J: TRBJ1-1; size: .; CDR3: CASSVGRGEAFF; DNA: TGTGCCAGCAGCGTAGGCAGGGGGGAAGCTTTCTTT
D: .; V: TRBV27; J: TRBJ1-3; size: .; CDR3: CASSLSRGNTIYF; DNA: TGTGCCAGCAGTTTGAGCAGGGGAAACACCATATATTTT
D: TRBD2; V: TRBV14; J: TRBJ2-3; size: many; CDR3: CASSPGGRSLLTDTQYF; DNA: TGTGCCAGCAGCCCTGGCGGGAGGTCCCTTTTGACAGATACGCAGTATTTT
D: TRBD1; V: TRBV14; J: TRBJ2-6; size: .; CDR3: CASSTDRGRFPGANVLTF; DNA: TGTGCCAGCAGCACGGACAGGGGGCGGTTTCCTGGGGCCAACGTCCTGACTTTC
D: TRBD1; V: TRBV2; J: TRBJ1-5; size: .; CDR3: CASSRQGGSNQPQHF; DNA: TGTGCCAGCAGCCGACAGGGTGGGAGCAATCAGCCCCAGCATTTT
D: TRBD1; V: TRBV19; J: TRBJ1-1; size: once; CDR3: CASSIAVRQGDEAFF; DNA: TGTGCCAGTAGTATAGCGGTCCGACAGGGCGATGAAGCTTTCTTT
D: TRBD1; V: TRBV28; J: TRBJ1-1; size: .; CDR3: CASLDRVHTEAFF; DNA: TGTGCCAGCCTGGACAGGGTTCACACTGAAGCTTTCTTT
D: .; V: TRBV7-2; J: TRBJ1-5; size: few; CDR3: CASSSDVRSGLHF; DNA: TGTGCCAGCAGCTCAGATGTACGGTCGGGTCTGCATTTT
D: TRBD1; V: TRBV15; J: TRBJ1-1; size: .; CDR3: CATSRVGTGFHSSEAFF; DNA: TGTGCCACCAGCAGAGTCGGGACAGGGTTTCATTCCTCTGAAGCTTTCTTT
D: TRBD2; V: TRBV28; J: TRBJ2-1; size: .; CDR3: CASSLSTSGTNEQFF; DNA: TGTGCCAGCAGTTTATCGACTAGCGGGACGAATGAGCAGTTCTTC
D: .; V: TRBV30; J: TRBJ2-7; size: .; CDR3: CARGTGSEQYF; DNA: TGTGCAAGAGGAACAGGGAGCGAGCAGTACTTC
D: TRBD1; V: TRBV7-8; J: TRBJ2-1; size: .; CDR3: CASSRDRENEQFF; DNA: TGTGCCAGCAGCCGCGACAGGGAAAATGAGCAGTTCTTC
D: TRBD2; V: TRBV10-3; J: TRBJ2-3; size: .; CDR3: CAIKGERESTDTQYF; DNA: TGTGCCATCAAAGGAGAGCGGGAGAGCACAGATACGCAGTATTTT
D: TRBD1; V: TRBV5-6; J: TRBJ1-6; size: .; CDR3: CASSTQGASSPLHF; DNA: TGTGCCAGCAGCACGCAGGGGGCGAGTTCACCCCTCCACTTT
D: TRBD1; V: TRBV5-1; J: TRBJ2-5; size: .; CDR3: CASSLVGQGIETQYF; DNA: TGCGCCAGCAGCTTGGTCGGACAGGGGATAGAGACCCAGTACTTC
D: .; V: TRBV6-1; J: TRBJ2-7; size: .; CDR3: CASSELPGDSYEQYF; DNA: TGTGCCAGCAGTGAACTTCCGGGGGACTCCTACGAGCAGTACTTC
D: TRBD1; V: TRBV28; J: TRBJ1-1; size: .; CDR3: CASSPGQGNTEAFF; DNA: TGTGCCAGCAGTCCCGGACAGGGGAACACTGAAGCTTTCTTT
D: TRBD1; V: TRBV29-1; J: TRBJ1-2; size: .; CDR3: CSVTTGGNYGYTF; DNA: TGCAGCGTGACGACAGGGGGAAACTATGGCTACACCTTC
D: .; V: TRBV6-1; J: TRBJ2-4; size: .; CDR3: CASSETEENIQYF; DNA: TGTGCCAGCAGTGAAACAGAAGAAAACATTCAGTACTTC
D: .; V: TRBV25-1; J: TRBJ1-1; size: few; CDR3: CASSVGGSNTEAFF; DNA: TGTGCCAGCAGTGTAGGGGGATCGAACACTGAAGCTTTCTTT
D: .; V: TRBV11-3; J: TRBJ2-3; size: once; CDR3: CASSSQGKADTQYF; DNA: TGTGCCAGCAGCTCCCAGGGGAAGGCAGATACGCAGTATTTT
D: .; V: TRBV19; J: TRBJ1-2; size: .; CDR3: CASTMAGHGYTF; DNA: TGTGCCAGTACTATGGCGGGACATGGCTACACCTTC
D: TRBD1; V: TRBV15; J: TRBJ2-1; size: .; CDR3: CATSRDLGRGPYNEQFF; DNA: TGTGCCACCAGCAGAGATTTAGGCAGGGGGCCGTACAATGAGCAGTTCTTC
D: TRBD1; V: TRBV7-9; J: TRBJ1-1; size: .; CDR3: CASSLSNTGETEAFF; DNA: TGTGCCAGCAGCTTATCCAATACAGGGGAGACGGAAGCTTTCTTT
D: .; V: TRBV19; J: TRBJ1-2; size: .; CDR3: CASSPGAIYGYTF; DNA: TGTGCCAGTAGTCCAGGGGCCATCTATGGCTACACCTTC
D: .; V: TRBV4-2; J: TRBJ1-5; size: .; CDR3: CASSQGFPRSNQPQHF; DNA: TGTGCCAGCAGCCAAGGATTCCCCCGGAGCAATCAGCCCCAGCATTTT
D: .; V: TRBV29-1; J: TRBJ1-6; size: .; CDR3: CSVGASNNSPLHF; DNA: TGCAGCGTTGGGGCAAGTAATAATTCACCCCTCCACTTT
D: TRBD2; V: TRBV14; J: TRBJ2-7; size: .; CDR3: CASSKKRLLVSGNEQYF; DNA: TGTGCCAGCAGCAAAAAAAGATTATTGGTTAGCGGGAACGAGCAGTACTTC
D: TRBD2; V: TRBV3-1/TRBV3-2; J: TRBJ2-7; size: .; CDR3: CASSQVVGTNSYEQYF; DNA: TGTGCCAGCAGCCAAGTCGTCGGGACTAACTCCTACGAGCAGTACTTC
D: TRBD2; V: TRBV7-9; J: TRBJ2-5; size: .; CDR3: CASRTGLAETQYF; DNA: TGTGCCAGCAGAACCGGACTAGCAGAGACCCAGTACTTC
D: .; V: TRBV7-9; J: TRBJ1-4; size: .; CDR3: CASSFPGRGGEKLFF; DNA: TGTGCCAGCAGCTTTCCGGGACGCGGAGGGGAAAAACTGTTTTTT
D: TRBD2; V: TRBV19; J: TRBJ2-2; size: .; CDR3: CASRFLAGGRTGELFF; DNA: TGTGCCAGTAGATTTCTAGCGGGAGGTCGTACCGGGGAGCTGTTTTTT
D: TRBD2; V: TRBV11-2; J: TRBJ2-1; size: once; CDR3: CASSPSGGGAYNEQFF; DNA: TGTGCCAGCAGCCCTAGCGGCGGGGGAGCCTACAATGAGCAGTTCTTC
D: .; V: TRBV6-5; J: TRBJ1-1; size: .; CDR3: CASSYSMNTEAFF; DNA: TGTGCCAGCTCATACAGCATGAACACTGAAGCTTTCTTT
D: TRBD2; V: TRBV13; J: TRBJ2-3; size: .; CDR3: CASSLGLRGGRADTQYF; DNA: TGTGCCAGCAGCTTAGGCCTAAGGGGCGGGAGAGCGGATACGCAGTATTTT
D: .; V: TRBV7-9; J: TRBJ1-4; size: .; CDR3: CASSPGRGNEKLFF; DNA: TGTGCCAGCAGCCCAGGGCGGGGTAATGAAAAACTGTTTTTT
D: TRBD1; V: TRBV3-1/TRBV3-2; J: TRBJ1-2; size: .; CDR3: CASSPRGLVYGYTF; DNA: TGTGCCAGCAGCCCCAGGGGGCTCGTCTATGGCTACACCTTC
D: .; V: TRBV12-3/TRBV12-4; J: TRBJ2-5; size: .; CDR3: CASRGTSKETQYF; DNA: TGTGCCAGCAGGGGGACAAGTAAAGAGACCCAGTACTTC
D: .; V: TRBV28; J: TRBJ2-3; size: .; CDR3: CASSLYGGMGTDTQYF; DNA: TGTGCCAGCAGTTTATATGGCGGGATGGGAACAGATACGCAGTATTTT
D: TRBD2; V: TRBV4-2; J: TRBJ2-2; size: few; CDR3: CASSLTRGSGAGGGELFF; DNA: TGTGCCAGCAGCCTGACCCGTGGTAGCGGGGCCGGGGGCGGGGAGCTGTTTTTT
D: .; V: TRBV9; J: TRBJ1-4; size: .; CDR3: CASSVSGDGAEKLFF; DNA: TGTGCCAGCAGCGTTTCGGGGGACGGGGCAGAAAAACTGTTTTTT
D: TRBD2; V: TRBV4-3; J: TRBJ2-3; size: .; CDR3: CASSQVAGEDVDTQYF; DNA: TGCGCCAGCAGCCAAGTTGCGGGGGAAGACGTAGATACGCAGTATTTT
D: TRBD1; V: TRBV11-2; J: TRBJ1-2; size: .; CDR3: CASSFPTGGPGYTF; DNA: TGTGCCAGCAGCTTCCCAACAGGGGGACCAGGCTACACCTTC
D: .; V: TRBV7-8; J: TRBJ1-2; size: .; CDR3: CASSLGIGARTFYGYTF; DNA: TGTGCCAGCAGCTTAGGAATAGGAGCCCGAACATTCTATGGCTACACCTTC
D: TRBD1; V: TRBV7-2; J: TRBJ1-1; size: .; CDR3: CASSPRTGTGNTEAFF; DNA: TGTGCCAGCAGCCCTCGCACAGGGACAGGGAACACTGAAGCTTTCTTT